Below are 26 T cell receptor beta chains sequenced from a single sample in a study of blood T cell repertoires in COVID-19. This table comes from immunoSEQ multiplex PCR, and its TCRdb copy is limited to in-frame clones, with some not included. The table records fewer than 350,000 clones, less than 85% of them present only once. Sequencing was performed on PBMCs or T cells enriched from blood (not recorded which). Source of these receptors: a young woman who had been exposed to COVID-19.

The genes are TRBV7-9 and TRBJ1-1; no definite D call. Germline V lookup: CDR1 SEHNR, CDR2 FQNEAQ (reference sequence). The V end lost 5 bases, the J end lost 8 bases, and 12 bases lay between the germline ends. The CDR3 contains 12 residues. CDR3 in amino acids: CASSRDEVEAFF. The CDR3 DNA reads as TGTGCCAGCAGCCGAGACGAGGTAGAAGCTTTCTTT.

The chain recombines TRBV9 with TRBJ2-2, with TRBD2 matching over 9 bases. Germline CDR1 SGDLS, CDR2 YYNGEE. The V segment lost 6 bases and the J segment 3 bases; nucleotides outside the gene matches: 6. The CDR3 is made up of 15 amino acids. The CDR3 DNA reads TGTGCCAGCACCGTTGGACTAGCGTACACCGGGGAGCTGTTTTTT. Translated: CASTVGLAYTGELFF.

This chain links TRBV30 with TRBJ1-5, with TRBD1 as a possible D gene (5 bases). Germline CDR1 is GTSNPN and CDR2 is SVGIG (reference sequence). Between the trimmed V and J ends, which lost 2 bases and 6 bases, there was a span of 14 bases. This CDR3 is 14 amino acids long. This chain's CDR3 is CAWSTTGLGQPQHF. DNA for the CDR3: TGTGCCTGGAGTACCACAGGCCTTGGTCAGCCCCAGCATTTT.

This clone has only a few counts. The J gene is TRBJ2-3, the V gene TRBV27; D gene uncertain. The CDR3 is 13 residues long. From germline, CDR1 is MNHEY and CDR2 SMNVEV (reference sequence). The V gene lost 3 bases and the J gene lost 2 bases, with 6 bases spanning the gap. The CDR3 DNA follows: TGTGCCAGCAGTTTGTCCGTCACAGATACGCAGTATTTT. Its protein product is CASSLSVTDTQYF.

The CDR3 DNA follows: TGTGCCAGCAGTGATTGGACAGGGTCGGCAGATACGCAGTATTTT. It encodes CASSDWTGSADTQYF. J is TRBJ2-3 and V is TRBV28, with 8 nucleotides matching TRBD1. J lost 4 bases, V lost 5 bases, and 8 bases had no gene match. Per germline, CDR1 MDHEN and CDR2 SYDVKM. This CDR3 is 15 amino acids long.

The genes are TRBV19 and TRBJ1-2; 8 nucleotides match TRBD1. The J segment lost 11 bases and the V segment lost 6 bases, leaving 11 bases of the junction unmatched. Germline V gene lookup returns CDR1 LNHDA and CDR2 SQIVND (reference sequence). The CDR3 length is 13 residues. The DNA for the CDR3 is TGTGCCAGTAGGGGTGACAGGGGAGGTCGTTACACCTTC. Translation gives CASRGDRGGRYTF.

The chain uses TRBV28 and TRBJ1-2; no definite D call. V dropped 3 bases and J dropped 1 base, with 3 bases sitting between them. CDR3 length: 12 residues. CDR1 is MDHEN, CDR2 SYDVKM, per germline. The CDR3 sequence: CASSFGNYGYTF. CDR3 DNA: TGTGCCAGCAGTTTCGGTAACTATGGCTACACCTTC.

The chain is built from TRBV28 and TRBJ2-2, with D perhaps TRBD1 (5 bases). This CDR3 contains 14 residues. CDR1 and CDR2 from the germline V gene are MDHEN and SYDVKM. V lost 5 bases and J lost 7, with 14 bases in between. The CDR3 loop reads CASSPRQLSGELFF. For the CDR3, the DNA is TGTGCCAGCAGTCCCCGACAGCTCAGCGGGGAGCTGTTTTTT.

The chain recombines TRBV27 with TRBJ2-1, with D perhaps matching TRBD2 (5 bases). CDR1 and CDR2 from the germline V gene are MNHEY and SMNVEV (reference sequence). V was shortened by 3 bases and J by 0 bases, with 15 bases between the two germline ends. The CDR3 totals 17 residues. The CDR3 spells CASSFTIRESSYNEQFF. CDR3 sequence (DNA): TGTGCCAGCAGTTTTACCATCCGGGAAAGCTCCTACAATGAGCAGTTCTTC.

In nucleotides, the CDR3 is TGTGCCAGCAACAGGGGGTTTGTGCAGACCTACGAGCAGTACTTC. Its translation is CASNRGFVQTYEQYF. The rearrangement joins TRBV27 to TRBJ2-7; 8 nucleotides match TRBD1. The CDR3 loop spans 15 amino acids. Germline trimming cut 7 bases from V and 2 bases from J; bases unmatched to any gene: 10. CDR1 and CDR2 from the germline V gene are MNHEY and SMNVEV (reference sequence).

V usage is TRBV24-1 and J usage is TRBJ2-1, with 11 bases matching TRBD2. V gave up 3 bases and J gave up 0 bases; unmatched junction bases: 3. The CDR3 is 17 residues long. Germline-derived CDR1 and CDR2 are KGHDR and SFDVKD. The chain's CDR3 is CATSDIAGGSSYNEQFF. In nucleotides, the CDR3 is TGTGCCACCAGTGATATAGCGGGAGGGAGCTCCTACAATGAGCAGTTCTTC.

This chain uses TRBV5-4 with TRBJ1-2; a possible D gene is TRBD1 (5 bases). This CDR3 is 15 amino acids long. Deletions cut 3 bases from V and 6 bases from J, with 18 bases between. CDR1 and CDR2 (germline): SGHNT, YYREEE (reference sequence). CDR3 in amino acids: CASSYTARGEDGYTF. The DNA for the CDR3 is TGTGCCAGCAGCTACACGGCCCGAGGGGAGGATGGCTACACCTTC.

The J gene is TRBJ1-5, the V gene TRBV5-1; 7 bases agree with TRBD1. V was pared by 0 bases and J by 0 bases, with 0 bases of the junction left unmatched. CDR3 length: 15 amino acids. Germline V gene lookup returns CDR1 SGHRS and CDR2 YFSETQ. Here the CDR3 reads CASSLDRGSNQPQHF. The CDR3 DNA sequence: TGCGCCAGCAGCTTGGACAGGGGTAGCAATCAGCCCCAGCATTTT.

V gene TRBV27 combines with J gene TRBJ2-1; 7 nucleotides align to TRBD2. The CDR3 is made up of 14 amino acids. J was trimmed by 8 bases and V by 3 bases; bases with no gene match: 7. CDR1 and CDR2 (germline): MNHEY, SMNVEV (reference sequence). The CDR3 sequence: CASSLEAGRDEQFF. DNA of the CDR3: TGTGCCAGCAGTTTGGAGGCGGGGAGGGATGAGCAGTTCTTC.

The chain is built from TRBV2 and TRBJ1-3; 7 bases match TRBD1. This CDR3 comprises 13 residues. V was clipped by 6 bases and J by 4 bases; unmatched bases: 3. The germline CDR1 and CDR2 sequences are SNHLY and FYNNEI. CDR3 sequence (DNA): TGTGCCAGCAGGACAGGGACGGGAAACACCATATATTTT. This encodes CASRTGTGNTIYF.

This clone was seen once. The chain employs TRBV27 and TRBJ2-7; TRBD1 agrees at 8 bases. The CDR3 has 14 residues. With 3 bases clipped from V and 2 bases from J, the junction kept 3 bases outside the gene matches. The germline V gene has CDR1 MNHEY and CDR2 SMNVEV (reference sequence). In nucleotides, the CDR3 is TGTGCCAGCAGTTTTACAGGGGGGCCCTACGAGCAGTACTTC. This translates into CASSFTGGPYEQYF.

This CDR3 reads CASSQRTGGYNEQFF. The CDR3 nucleotides are TGTGCCAGCAGCCAGAGGACAGGGGGGTACAATGAGCAGTTCTTC. This chain links TRBV3-1 (or the pseudogene TRBV3-2) with TRBJ2-1; TRBD1 matches at 10 bases. V gave up 3 bases and J gave up 4 bases; unmatched junction bases: 3. The length of the CDR3 is 15 residues. In germline, CDR1 is LGHDT, CDR2 YNNKEL (reference sequence).

CDR3 sequence reads: CASSPYQGFSEAFF. The CDR3 DNA is TGTGCCAGCAGTCCTTATCAGGGGTTTTCGGAAGCTTTCTTT. The chain links TRBV25-1 to TRBJ1-1; weak D call: TRBD1 (6 bases). The CDR3 is 14 residues long. Per germline, CDR1 MGHDK and CDR2 SYGVNS. V lost 5 bases and J 8 bases, leaving 18 bases between the germline ends.

The chain uses TRBV30 and TRBJ1-2, with TRBD1 matching over 11 bases. The CDR3 spans 16 residues. Germline V gives CDR1 GTSNPN, CDR2 SVGIG (reference sequence). Trimming at V came to 2 bases and at J to 4 bases, leaving 9 bases not matched to a gene. This chain's CDR3 is CAWSPIWTGGPYGYTF. The CDR3, as DNA: TGTGCCTGGAGTCCAATTTGGACAGGGGGCCCCTATGGCTACACCTTC.

The chain uses TRBV4-1 and TRBJ2-1; 13 bases line up with TRBD2. The CDR3 sequence is 18 residues long. V gave up 3 bases and J gave up 4 bases; unmatched junction bases: 9. The germline V gene encodes CDR1 MGHRA and CDR2 YSYEKL. CDR3 nucleotide sequence: TGCGCCAGCAGCCAGGGTCCCGGGACTAGCGGGATTTACAATGAGCAGTTCTTC. It translates to CASSQGPGTSGIYNEQFF.

Within the sample, this clone is medium-sized. The V gene is TRBV12-3 or TRBV12-4, the J gene TRBJ1-1; D uncertain. V lost 2 bases and J lost 2, with 6 bases in between. CDR3 length: 13 residues. The CDR3 DNA reads TGTGCCAGCAGTTTAAGCCGTAACACTGAAGCTTTCTTT. It encodes CASSLSRNTEAFF.

This clone was detected only once. CDR3 sequence (DNA): TGTGCCAGCTCCGGGGGAGGAAGAGGGTATCAGCCCCAGCATTTT. Residues: CASSGGGRGYQPQHF. The rearrangement links TRBV11-2 to TRBJ1-5; possibly TRBD1 for D (5 bases). CDR1 is SGHAT and CDR2 is FQNNGV in the germline V gene. The CDR3 consists of 15 residues. V dropped 8 bases and J dropped 5 bases, with 19 bases sitting between them.

The rearrangement links TRBV6-5 to TRBJ1-5, with D possibly matching TRBD1 (6 bases). The V and J ends lost 4 bases and 4 bases respectively, with 11 bases between them. The CDR3 spans 14 residues. CDR1 is MNHEY and CDR2 is SVGAGI in the germline V gene. The CDR3 loop is CASSSTGSNQPQHF. CDR3 in DNA: TGTGCCAGCAGTTCCACAGGGTCAAATCAGCCCCAGCATTTT.

This sequence joins TRBV29-1 and TRBJ1-1; D may be TRBD1 (5 bases). The CDR3 loop spans 12 amino acids. Germline values: CDR1 SQVTM, CDR2 ANQGSEA. V lost 4 bases to trimming and J lost 2 bases, with 8 bases between them. CDR3 amino acids: CSVAQGNTEAFF. For the CDR3, the DNA is TGCAGCGTTGCCCAGGGCAACACTGAAGCTTTCTTT.

This rearrangement joins TRBV7-9 to TRBJ2-3; 13 bases are a match to TRBD2. V lost 8 bases to trimming and J lost 2 bases; unmatched junction nucleotides: 7. Germline V lookup: CDR1 SEHNR, CDR2 FQNEAQ (reference sequence). The CDR3 is 16 amino acids. The CDR3 DNA reads as TGTGCCAGCGGTGGACTAGCGGGGGCGACCACAGATACGCAGTATTTT. Residues: CASGGLAGATTDTQYF.

The J gene is TRBJ2-7, the V gene TRBV5-6; D is uncertain. CDR3 size: 13 residues. Trimming removed 4 bases at V and 0 bases at J, with 8 bases between. The V gene's germline CDR1 is SGHDT and CDR2 YYEEEE. CDR3 nucleotide sequence: TGTGCCAGCAGCGCCGGGTCCTCCTACGAGCAGTACTTC. Residues: CASSAGSSYEQYF. The variable domain in full, completed from reference TRBV5-6 and TRBJ2-7, reads DAGVTQSPTHLIKTRGQQVTLRCSPKSGHDTVSWYQQALGQGPQFIFQYYEEEERQRGNFPDRFSGHQFPNYSSELNVNALLLGDSALYLCASSAGSSYEQYFGPGTRLTVT.